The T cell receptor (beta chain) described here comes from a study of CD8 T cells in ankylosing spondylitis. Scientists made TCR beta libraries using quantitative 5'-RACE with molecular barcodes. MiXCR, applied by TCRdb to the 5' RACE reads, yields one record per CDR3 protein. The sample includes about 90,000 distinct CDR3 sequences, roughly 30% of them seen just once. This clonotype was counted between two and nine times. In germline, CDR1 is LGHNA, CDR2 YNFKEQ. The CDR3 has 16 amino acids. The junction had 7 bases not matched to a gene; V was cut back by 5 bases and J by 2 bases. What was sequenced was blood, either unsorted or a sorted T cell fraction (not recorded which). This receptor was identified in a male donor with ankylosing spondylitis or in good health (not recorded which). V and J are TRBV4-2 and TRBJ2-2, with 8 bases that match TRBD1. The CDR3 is CASSAETGVNTGELFF. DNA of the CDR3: TGTGCCAGCAGCGCGGAGACAGGGGTAAACACCGGGGAGCTGTTTTTT.